The T cell receptor (beta chain) described here comes from a study of beta chain features in type 1 diabetes. The germline V gene has CDR1 SGDLS and CDR2 YYNGEE. Trimming removed 0 bases from V and 7 bases from J, with 11 bases in between. The CDR3 consists of 14 residues. This clone was seen many times. All of the isolated RNA was reverse transcribed, so expressed TCRB transcripts were sequenced. Method: immunoSEQ multiplex PCR; TCRdb's copy keeps in-frame clones and lacks some. Of roughly 290,000 clones listed, about 8.5% are singletons. The sequenced sample consisted of central memory CD4+ T cells from blood. The rearrangement uses TRBV9 and TRBJ1-5; D unclear. The clonotype originates from a woman between 18 and 29 years old in good health. The CDR3 loop reads CASSVDDGRQPQHF. In nucleotides, the CDR3 is TGTGCCAGCAGCGTAGACGACGGACGGCAGCCCCAGCATTTT.